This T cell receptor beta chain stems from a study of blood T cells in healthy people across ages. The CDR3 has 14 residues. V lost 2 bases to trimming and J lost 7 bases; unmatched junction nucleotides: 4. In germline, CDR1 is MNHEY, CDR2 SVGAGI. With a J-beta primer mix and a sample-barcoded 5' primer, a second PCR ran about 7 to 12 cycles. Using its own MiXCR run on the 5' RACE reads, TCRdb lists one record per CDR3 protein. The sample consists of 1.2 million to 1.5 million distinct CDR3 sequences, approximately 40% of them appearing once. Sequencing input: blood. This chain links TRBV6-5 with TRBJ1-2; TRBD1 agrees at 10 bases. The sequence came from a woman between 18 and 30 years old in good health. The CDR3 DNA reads TGTGCCAGCAGTTACGACAGGGGGCGAGGTGGCTACACCTTC. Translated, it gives CASSYDRGRGGYTF.